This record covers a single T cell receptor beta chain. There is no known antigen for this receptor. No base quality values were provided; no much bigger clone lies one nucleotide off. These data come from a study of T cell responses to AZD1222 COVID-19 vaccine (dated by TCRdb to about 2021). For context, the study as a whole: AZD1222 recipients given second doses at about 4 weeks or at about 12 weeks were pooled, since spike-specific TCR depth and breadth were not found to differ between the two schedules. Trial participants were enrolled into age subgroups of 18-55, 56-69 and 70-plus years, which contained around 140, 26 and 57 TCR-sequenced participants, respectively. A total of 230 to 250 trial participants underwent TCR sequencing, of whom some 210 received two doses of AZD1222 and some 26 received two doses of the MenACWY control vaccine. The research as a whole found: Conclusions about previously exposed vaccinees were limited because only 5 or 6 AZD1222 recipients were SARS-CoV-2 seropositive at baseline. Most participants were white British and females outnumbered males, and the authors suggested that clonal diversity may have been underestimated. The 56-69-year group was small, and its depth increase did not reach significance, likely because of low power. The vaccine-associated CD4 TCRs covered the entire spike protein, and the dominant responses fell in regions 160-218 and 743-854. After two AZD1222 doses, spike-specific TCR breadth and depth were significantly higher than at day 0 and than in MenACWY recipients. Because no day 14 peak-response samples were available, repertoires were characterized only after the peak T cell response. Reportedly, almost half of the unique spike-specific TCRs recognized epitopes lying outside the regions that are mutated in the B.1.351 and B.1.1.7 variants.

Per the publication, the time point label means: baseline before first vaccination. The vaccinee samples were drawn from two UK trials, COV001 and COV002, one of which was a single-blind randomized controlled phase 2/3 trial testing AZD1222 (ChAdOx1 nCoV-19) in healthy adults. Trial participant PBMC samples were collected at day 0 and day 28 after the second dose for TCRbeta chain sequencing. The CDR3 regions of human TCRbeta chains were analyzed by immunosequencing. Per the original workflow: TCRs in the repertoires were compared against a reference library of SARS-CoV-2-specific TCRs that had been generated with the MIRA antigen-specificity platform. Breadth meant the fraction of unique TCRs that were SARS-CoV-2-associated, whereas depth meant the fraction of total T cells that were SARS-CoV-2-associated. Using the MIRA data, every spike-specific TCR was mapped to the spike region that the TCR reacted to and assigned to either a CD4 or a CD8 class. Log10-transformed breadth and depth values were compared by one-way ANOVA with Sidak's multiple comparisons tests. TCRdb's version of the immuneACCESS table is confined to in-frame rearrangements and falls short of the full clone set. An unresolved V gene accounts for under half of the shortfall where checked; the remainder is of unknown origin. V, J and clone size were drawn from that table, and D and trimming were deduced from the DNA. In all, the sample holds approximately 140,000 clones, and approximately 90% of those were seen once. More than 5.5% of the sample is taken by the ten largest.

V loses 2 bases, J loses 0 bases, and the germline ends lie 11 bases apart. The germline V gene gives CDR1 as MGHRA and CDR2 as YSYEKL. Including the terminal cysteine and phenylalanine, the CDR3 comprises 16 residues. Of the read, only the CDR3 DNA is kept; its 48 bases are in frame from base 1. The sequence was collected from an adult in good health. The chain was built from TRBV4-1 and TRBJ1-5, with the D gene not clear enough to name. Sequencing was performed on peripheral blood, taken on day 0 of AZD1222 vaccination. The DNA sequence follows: TGCGCCAGCAGCCAATACTTCGGAAATAGCAATCAGCCCCAGCATTTT. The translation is CASSQYFGNSNQPQHF.